Described below is a single T cell receptor beta chain sequence and its context. Its specificity is unknown. Trimming removed 0 bases from V and 6 bases from J, with 15 bases in between. Germline V CDR1 and CDR2: SGHRS, YFSETQ. This CDR3 contains 15 residues. Each CDR3 protein gets one entry after TCRdb re-called the RT-PCR reads with MiXCR. The data show about 520,000 distinct CDR3 sequences, about 10% seen once. The data derive from a study of response to subunit inactivated influenza vaccine. Study observations and caveats: Authors suggested seasonal influenza vaccinations each recruit few new T cells.

V and J are TRBV5-1 and TRBJ1-1; D gene ambiguous. The input for sequencing was PBMCs from blood, taken 45 days after vaccination. This TCR was sampled from a man aged 50-60 years who received an inactivated influenza vaccine. The CDR3 reads CASSLERSSMSEAFF. DNA for the CDR3: TGCGCCAGCAGCTTGGAAAGGAGCTCTATGTCTGAAGCTTTCTTT.